The 23 T cell receptor beta chains in this list originate from one sample, sequenced in a study of response to subunit inactivated influenza vaccine. Each CDR3 protein is one row after TCRdb ran MiXCR on the RT-PCR reads. The sample has 400,000 to 550,000 distinct CDR3 sequences, around 25% seen once. Material: CD4+ T cells sorted from PBMCs, obtained around 5 days after vaccination. These receptors originate from a man aged 45-65 years who received an inactivated influenza vaccine.

In its sample, this clonotype was seen a few times. This chain links TRBV5-5 with TRBJ1-2; weak D call: TRBD1 (6 bases). Germline assignment: CDR1 SGHKS and CDR2 YYEKEE (reference sequence). Trimming removed 4 bases from V and 6 bases from J, with 19 bases in between. This CDR3 is 15 amino acids long. CDR3 amino acids: CASSPGGGLSDGYTF. In DNA, the CDR3 is TGTGCCAGCAGCCCGGGGGGCGGACTAAGTGATGGCTACACCTTC.

This clonotype showed up just once. CDR3: CASSLALVTGELFF. The CDR3 nucleotides are TGTGCCAGCAGCTTGGCCCTAGTCACCGGGGAGCTGTTTTTT. The chain carries TRBV5-5 and TRBJ2-2; no reliable D call. This CDR3 spans 14 amino acids. Germline CDR1 SGHKS, CDR2 YYEKEE (reference sequence). Trimming pared 0 bases from V and 4 bases from J, leaving 7 bases between.

This clonotype showed up just a few times. The chain employs TRBV7-2 and TRBJ2-7; 11 bases map to TRBD2. The CDR3 loop spans 16 amino acids. Germline CDR1 SGHTA, CDR2 FQGNSA. The V gene end was trimmed by 5 bases and the J gene end by 5 bases; junction bases not matched to a gene: 11. As DNA, the CDR3 is TGTGCCAGCAGCCCATATAGCGGGAGGGCCCTCAACGAGCAGTACTTC. Protein sequence: CASSPYSGRALNEQYF.

There are a few counts of this clonotype. This chain uses TRBV7-3 with TRBJ2-1; no clear D. CDR1 SGHTA and CDR2 FQGTGA come from the germline V gene. The CDR3 runs to 13 residues. V gave up 2 bases and J gave up 10 bases, with 12 bases separating them. Here the CDR3 DNA reads TGTGCCAGCAGCTTATTGTGGTCGGAGGAGCAGTTCTTC. This encodes CASSLLWSEEQFF. Looking up the rest from reference TRBV7-3 and TRBJ2-1 gives the full variable domain: GAGVSQTPSNKVTEKGKYVELRCDPISGHTALYWYRQSLGQGPEFLIYFQGTGAADDSGLPNDRFFAVRPEGSVSTLKIQRTERGDSAVYLCASSLLWSEEQFFGPGTRLTVL.

In this sample, this clonotype turned up once. The chain employs TRBV2 and TRBJ2-1; TRBD2 is a possible D gene (5 bases). Germline V gives CDR1 SNHLY, CDR2 FYNNEI. This CDR3 spans 14 amino acids. The V end was cut by 2 bases, the J end by 9 bases, with 14 bases between. The CDR3: CASSELAESGEQFF. The CDR3 region has the DNA TGTGCCAGCAGTGAACTAGCAGAAAGCGGTGAGCAGTTCTTC.

This clonotype was recorded a few times. The chain employs TRBV12-3 or TRBV12-4 and TRBJ2-1, with D tentatively TRBD1 or TRBD2 (6 bases each). The CDR3 has 13 amino acids. V was shortened by 7 bases and J by 4 bases, with 11 bases between the two germline ends. Here the CDR3 DNA reads TGTGCCAGCACTCGGGGGCATTACAATGAGCAGTTCTTC. Translating gives CASTRGHYNEQFF.

The chain combines TRBV7-3 with TRBJ2-3; D uncertain. The CDR3 totals 14 residues. Germline CDR1 and CDR2: SGHTA and FQGTGA. With 2 bases removed from V and 3 bases from J, the gap between germline ends came to 9 bases. This CDR3 is CASSLPKGTDTQYF. The CDR3 DNA sequence: TGTGCCAGCAGCTTACCGAAGGGTACAGATACGCAGTATTTT.

This chain links TRBV7-9 with TRBJ2-3, with 9 bases lining up with TRBD2. V trimming: 5 bases; J trimming: 2 bases; junction bases outside the gene matches: 5. Germline V gives CDR1 SEHNR, CDR2 FQNEAQ (reference sequence). The CDR3 extends over 15 amino acids. CDR3 DNA sequence: TGTGCCAGCAGCCCAAGACTAGCGGCCACAGATACGCAGTATTTT. Translation gives CASSPRLAATDTQYF.

This clonotype was counted only a few times. J is TRBJ2-7 and V is TRBV25-1, with a tentative D call TRBD1 (7 bases). Germline CDR1 reads MGHDK; CDR2 reads SYGVNS. CDR3 length equals 16 residues. Deletions cut 5 bases from V and 0 bases from J, with 17 bases between. In nucleotides, the CDR3 is TGTGCCAGCAGTCCCGGCGGGACAGCCCTCTCCTACGAGCAGTACTTC. This codes for CASSPGGTALSYEQYF.

The chain recombines TRBV20-1 with TRBJ2-3; 11 nucleotides match TRBD2. Trimming took 0 bases from V and 5 from J; bases not matched to a gene: 7. CDR3 length: 16 residues. Germline values: CDR1 DFQATT, CDR2 SNEGSKA (reference sequence). Here the CDR3 reads CSARDSSGGPGDTQYF. As DNA, the CDR3 is TGCAGTGCTAGAGACTCTAGCGGGGGGCCGGGAGATACGCAGTATTTT.

This clonotype has a handful of counts. V and J are TRBV28 and TRBJ2-1; D is possibly TRBD1 or TRBD2 (5 bases each). The CDR3 is 14 residues long. Trimming removed 5 bases from V and 6 bases from J, with 14 bases in between. The V gene's germline CDR1 is MDHEN and CDR2 SYDVKM. CDR3 sequence: CASSPGTVANEQFF. Written as DNA, the CDR3 is TGTGCCAGCAGTCCCGGGACCGTGGCCAATGAGCAGTTCTTC.

The gene calls are TRBV10-3 and TRBJ2-2, with 7 nucleotides matching TRBD2. CDR1 is ENHRY and CDR2 is SYGVKD in the germline V gene. Losses at the gene ends were 4 bases for V and 4 bases for J; bases not matched to a gene: 0. The CDR3 is 13 residues long. CDR3 in amino acids: CAISVAGTGELFF. The DNA for the CDR3 is TGTGCCATCAGTGTAGCGGGCACCGGGGAGCTGTTTTTT.

The table lists this clonotype with a few counts. This chain uses TRBV7-2 with TRBJ2-3; D is perhaps TRBD2 (6 bases). Germline values: CDR1 SGHTA, CDR2 FQGNSA. Trimming pared 2 bases from V and 1 base from J, leaving 10 bases between. The CDR3 has 15 amino acids. The chain's CDR3 is CASSLMASGTDTQYF. The CDR3 nucleotides are TGTGCCAGCAGCTTAATGGCTAGCGGCACAGATACGCAGTATTTT.

This sequence joins TRBV12-3 or TRBV12-4 and TRBJ2-1; TRBD2 matches at 7 bases. The V gene end was trimmed by 4 bases and the J gene end by 5 bases; junction bases not matched to a gene: 11. This CDR3 has 16 amino acids. CDR3 in amino acids: CASSSRREANHNEQFF. The CDR3 DNA reads as TGTGCCAGCAGTTCAAGACGGGAGGCGAACCACAATGAGCAGTTCTTC.

This clonotype was found a few times. CDR3 amino acids: CASSVGSMNGELFF. CDR3 DNA sequence: TGCGCCAGCAGTGTAGGGAGCATGAATGGGGAGCTGTTTTTT. The chain employs TRBV10-2 and TRBJ2-2; TRBD2 is a possible D gene (5 bases). Looked up from germline, CDR1 is WSHSY and CDR2 is SAAADI. V lost 4 bases and J lost 8, with 14 bases in between. The length of the CDR3 is 14 residues.

V gene TRBV6-1 combines with J gene TRBJ1-5; 11 bases fit TRBD1. The CDR3 extends over 17 amino acids. V trimming: 6 bases; J trimming: 3 bases; junction bases outside the gene matches: 10. Germline assignment: CDR1 MNHNS and CDR2 SASEGT. The CDR3 nucleotides read TGTGCCAGCAGCCGTCTCGGGACAGGGGGTTTCAATCAGCCCCAGCATTTT. Translated, it gives CASSRLGTGGFNQPQHF.

The chain carries TRBV7-3 and TRBJ2-3; D remains unclear. Per the germline V gene, CDR1 is SGHTA and CDR2 is FQGTGA. The CDR3 is made up of 15 amino acids. Trimming removed 8 bases at V and 0 bases at J, with 15 bases between. CDR3 DNA sequence: TGTGCCAGCGGCCATGGAACTCGCAGCACAGATACGCAGTATTTT. It encodes CASGHGTRSTDTQYF.

The CDR3 nucleotides read TGTGCCAGCAGTTCCCCTTCAGTAACCCTCGACAGGGAACAGTTCTTC. It translates to CASSSPSVTLDREQFF. V gene TRBV6-2 or TRBV6-3 combines with J gene TRBJ2-1; 7 positions agree with TRBD1. V gave up 4 bases and J gave up 13 bases; unmatched junction bases: 19. Germline values: CDR1 MNHEY, CDR2 SVGEGT. The CDR3 has 16 residues.

The rearrangement uses TRBV28 and TRBJ2-7, with 7 bases matching TRBD1. Germline V CDR1 and CDR2: MDHEN, SYDVKM. This CDR3 contains 15 residues. Trimming at V came to 6 bases and at J to 3 bases, leaving 11 bases not matched to a gene. In DNA form, the CDR3 reads TGTGCCAGCAGCCCGACAGGGAAAGTTCTCTACGAGCAGTACTTC. Protein: CASSPTGKVLYEQYF.

This clonotype was observed many times. The rearrangement uses TRBV20-1 and TRBJ2-7, with 7 positions matching TRBD1. The CDR3 is 14 residues long. V was pared by 0 bases and J by 3 bases, with 5 bases of the junction left unmatched. The germline gives CDR1 DFQATT, CDR2 SNEGSKA (reference sequence). DNA for the CDR3: TGCAGTGCTAGAGATGCCCGGGACAGCTACGAGCAGTACTTC. Translated, it gives CSARDARDSYEQYF.

This rearrangement joins TRBV12-3 or TRBV12-4 to TRBJ2-2; TRBD1 matches at 7 bases. With 6 bases clipped from V and 6 bases from J, the junction kept 1 base outside the gene matches. This CDR3 contains 12 residues. Written as DNA, the CDR3 is TGTGCCAGCAGGGGGACAGCCGGGGAGCTGTTTTTT. It codes for CASRGTAGELFF.

This clonotype was seen more than once but under ten times. The chain couples TRBV18 to TRBJ2-1; 11 bases map to TRBD1. V trimming: 4 bases; J trimming: 6 bases; junction bases outside the gene matches: 2. Germline lookup yields CDR1 KGHSH and CDR2 LQKENI. The CDR3 contains 14 residues. CDR3 in amino acids: CASSRGTGGNEQFF. The DNA of the CDR3 is TGTGCCAGCTCACGGGGGACAGGGGGCAATGAGCAGTTCTTC.

This clonotype has more than one count but fewer than ten. The chain employs TRBV12-3 or TRBV12-4 and TRBJ1-2; 12 positions agree with TRBD1. Trimming took 6 bases from V and 5 from J; bases not matched to a gene: 7. CDR3 size: 15 residues. Here the CDR3 reads CASRSGTGGAYGYTF. The CDR3 DNA reads as TGTGCCAGCAGATCTGGGACAGGGGGCGCGTATGGCTACACCTTC.